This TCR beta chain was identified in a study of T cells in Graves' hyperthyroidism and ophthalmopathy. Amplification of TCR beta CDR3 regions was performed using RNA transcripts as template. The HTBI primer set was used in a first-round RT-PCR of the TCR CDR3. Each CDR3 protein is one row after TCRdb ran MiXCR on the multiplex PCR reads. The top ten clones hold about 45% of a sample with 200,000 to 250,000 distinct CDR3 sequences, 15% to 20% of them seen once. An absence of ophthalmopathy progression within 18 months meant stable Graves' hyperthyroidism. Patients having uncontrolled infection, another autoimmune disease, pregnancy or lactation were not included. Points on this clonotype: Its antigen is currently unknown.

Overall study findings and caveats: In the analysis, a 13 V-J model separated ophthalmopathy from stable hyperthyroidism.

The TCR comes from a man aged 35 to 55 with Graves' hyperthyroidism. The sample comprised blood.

For the CDR3, the DNA is TGTGCCAGCAGCGACGCTCCGGGGACTGGAAACACCATATATTTT. This gives the protein CASSDAPGTGNTIYF. The chain has TRBV6-1 and TRBJ1-3; no definite D call. The CDR3 runs to 15 residues. Trimming cost V 6 bases and J 2 bases, with 14 bases left between them. Germline CDR1 is MNHNS and CDR2 is SASEGT.